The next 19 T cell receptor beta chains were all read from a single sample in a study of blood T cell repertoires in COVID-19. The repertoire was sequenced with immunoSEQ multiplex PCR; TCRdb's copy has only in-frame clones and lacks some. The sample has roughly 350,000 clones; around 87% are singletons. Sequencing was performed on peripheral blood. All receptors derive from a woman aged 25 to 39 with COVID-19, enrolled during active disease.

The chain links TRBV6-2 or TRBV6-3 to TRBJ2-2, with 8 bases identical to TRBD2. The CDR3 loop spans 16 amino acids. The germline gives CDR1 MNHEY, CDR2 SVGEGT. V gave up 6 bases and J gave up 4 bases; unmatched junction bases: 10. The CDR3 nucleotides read TGTGCCAGCAGCCCGGGGGGGGCGCGTAGCACCGGGGAGCTGTTTTTT. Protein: CASSPGGARSTGELFF.

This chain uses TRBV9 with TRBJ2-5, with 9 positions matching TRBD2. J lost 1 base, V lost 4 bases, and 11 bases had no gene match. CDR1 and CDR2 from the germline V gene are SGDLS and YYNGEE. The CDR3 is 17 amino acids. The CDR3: CASSHEGQRGVQETQYF. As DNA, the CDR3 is TGTGCCAGCAGCCACGAAGGGCAGCGGGGGGTCCAAGAGACCCAGTACTTC.

The CDR3 nucleotides are TGCGCCAGCAGGGATACAGCCGAGCAGTACTTC. It codes for CASRDTAEQYF. V and J are TRBV10-2 and TRBJ2-7; D is ambiguous. The germline V gene encodes CDR1 WSHSY and CDR2 SAAADI. The V gene lost 6 bases and the J gene lost 6 bases, with 9 bases spanning the gap. The CDR3 contains 11 residues.

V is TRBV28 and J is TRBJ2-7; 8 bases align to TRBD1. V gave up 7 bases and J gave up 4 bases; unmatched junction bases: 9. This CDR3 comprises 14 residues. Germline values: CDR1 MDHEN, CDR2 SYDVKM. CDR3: CASIPRGRFYEQYF. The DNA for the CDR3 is TGTGCCAGCATCCCCAGGGGGCGCTTTTACGAGCAGTACTTC.

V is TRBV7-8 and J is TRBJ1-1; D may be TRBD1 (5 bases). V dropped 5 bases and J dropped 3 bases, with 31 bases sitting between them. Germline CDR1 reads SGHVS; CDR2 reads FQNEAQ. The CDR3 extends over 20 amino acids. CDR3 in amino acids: CASSKSGGRKRVGWDTEAFF. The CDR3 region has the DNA TGTGCCAGCAGCAAAAGCGGGGGGAGGAAACGGGTTGGATGGGACACTGAAGCTTTCTTT.

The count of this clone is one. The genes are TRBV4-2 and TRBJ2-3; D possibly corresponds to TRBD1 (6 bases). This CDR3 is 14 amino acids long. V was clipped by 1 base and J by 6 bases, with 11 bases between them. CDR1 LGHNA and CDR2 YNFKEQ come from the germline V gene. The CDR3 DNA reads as TGTGCCAGCAGCCAAGCCCCGGGACATGATACGCAGTATTTT. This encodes CASSQAPGHDTQYF.

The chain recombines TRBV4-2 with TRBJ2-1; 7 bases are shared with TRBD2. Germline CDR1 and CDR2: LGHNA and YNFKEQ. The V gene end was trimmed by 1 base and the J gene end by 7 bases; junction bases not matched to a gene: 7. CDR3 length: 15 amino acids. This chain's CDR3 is CASSQAGGGWNEQFF. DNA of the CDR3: TGTGCCAGCAGCCAAGCGGGAGGAGGATGGAATGAGCAGTTCTTC.

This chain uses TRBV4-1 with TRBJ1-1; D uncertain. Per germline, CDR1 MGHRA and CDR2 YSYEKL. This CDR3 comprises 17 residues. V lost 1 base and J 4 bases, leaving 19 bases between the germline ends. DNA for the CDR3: TGCGCCAGCAGCCAAGCCCCCTGGCGGGAACGGTCCACTGAAGCTTTCTTT. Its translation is CASSQAPWRERSTEAFF.

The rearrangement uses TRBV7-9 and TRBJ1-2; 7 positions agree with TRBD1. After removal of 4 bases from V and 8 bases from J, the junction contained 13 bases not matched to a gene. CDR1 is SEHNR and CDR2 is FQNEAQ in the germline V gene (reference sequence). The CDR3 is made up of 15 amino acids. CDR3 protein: CASSSPGQRAIGYTF. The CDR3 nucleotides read TGTGCCAGCAGCTCGCCGGGACAGAGGGCGATCGGCTACACCTTC.

The CDR3 region has the DNA TGTGCCAGCTCACCACTCCGAGGACAGGGTAGGGAGACCCAGTACTTC. Amino acids: CASSPLRGQGRETQYF. This sequence joins TRBV18 and TRBJ2-5; 8 nucleotides agree with TRBD1. The CDR3 runs 16 residues. Germline-derived CDR1 and CDR2 are KGHSH and LQKENI. V was pared by 1 base and J by 5 bases, with 9 bases of the junction left unmatched.

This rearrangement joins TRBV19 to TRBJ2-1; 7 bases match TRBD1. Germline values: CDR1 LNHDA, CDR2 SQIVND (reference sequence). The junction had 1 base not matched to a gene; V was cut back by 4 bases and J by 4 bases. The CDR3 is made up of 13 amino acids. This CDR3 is CASSKGAYNEQFF. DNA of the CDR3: TGTGCCAGTAGTAAGGGGGCTTACAATGAGCAGTTCTTC.

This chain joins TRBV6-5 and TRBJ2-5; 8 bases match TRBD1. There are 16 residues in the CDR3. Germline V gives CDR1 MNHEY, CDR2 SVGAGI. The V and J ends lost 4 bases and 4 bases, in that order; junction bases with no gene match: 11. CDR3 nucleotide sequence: TGTGCCAGCAGTTCCACTCAGGGGGCGGGTGTAGAGACCCAGTACTTC. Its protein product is CASSSTQGAGVETQYF.

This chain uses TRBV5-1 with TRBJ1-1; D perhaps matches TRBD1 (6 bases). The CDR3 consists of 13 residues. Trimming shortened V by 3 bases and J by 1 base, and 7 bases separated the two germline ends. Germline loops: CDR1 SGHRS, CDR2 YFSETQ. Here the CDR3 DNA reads TGCGCCAGCAGCTGGACAGAGAACACTGAAGCTTTCTTT. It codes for CASSWTENTEAFF.

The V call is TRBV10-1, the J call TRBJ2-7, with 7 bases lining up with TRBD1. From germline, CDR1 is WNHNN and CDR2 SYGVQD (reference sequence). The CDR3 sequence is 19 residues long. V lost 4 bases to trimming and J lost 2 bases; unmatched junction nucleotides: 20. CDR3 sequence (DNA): TGCGCCAGCAGTGGGATGACAGGGAATCGTAACGTACTCGCCTACGAGCAGTACTTC. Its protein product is CASSGMTGNRNVLAYEQYF.

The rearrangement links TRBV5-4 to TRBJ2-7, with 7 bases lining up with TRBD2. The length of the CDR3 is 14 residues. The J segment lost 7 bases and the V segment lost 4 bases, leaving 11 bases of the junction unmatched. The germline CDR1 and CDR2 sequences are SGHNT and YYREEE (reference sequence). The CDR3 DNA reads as TGTGCCAGCAGCGGGGAGGGGCAGGTGGGGGAGCAGTACTTC. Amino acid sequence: CASSGEGQVGEQYF. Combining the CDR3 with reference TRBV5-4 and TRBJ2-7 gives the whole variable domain ETGVTQSPTHLIKTRGQQVTLRCSSQSGHNTVSWYQQALGQGPQFIFQYYREEENGRGNFPPRFSGLQFPNYSSELNVNALELDDSALYLCASSGEGQVGEQYFGPGTRLTVT.

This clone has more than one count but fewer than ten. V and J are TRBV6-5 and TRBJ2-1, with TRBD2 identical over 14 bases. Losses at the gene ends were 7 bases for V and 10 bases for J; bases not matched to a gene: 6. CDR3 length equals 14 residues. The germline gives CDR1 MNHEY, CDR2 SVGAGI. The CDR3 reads CASTWGLAGEEQFF. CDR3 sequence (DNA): TGTGCCAGCACCTGGGGACTAGCGGGAGAGGAGCAGTTCTTC.

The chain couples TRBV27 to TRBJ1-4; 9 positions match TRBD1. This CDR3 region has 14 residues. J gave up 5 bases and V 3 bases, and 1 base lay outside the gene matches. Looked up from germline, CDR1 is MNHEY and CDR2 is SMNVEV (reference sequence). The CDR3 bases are TGTGCCAGCAGTTTGGACAGGGGCAATGAAAAACTGTTTTTT. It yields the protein CASSLDRGNEKLFF.

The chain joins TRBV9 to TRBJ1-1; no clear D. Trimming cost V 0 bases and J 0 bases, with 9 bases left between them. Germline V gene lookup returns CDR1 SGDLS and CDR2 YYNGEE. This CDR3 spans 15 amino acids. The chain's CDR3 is CASSVDPVLNTEAFF. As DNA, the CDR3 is TGTGCCAGCAGCGTAGATCCAGTCTTGAACACTGAAGCTTTCTTT.

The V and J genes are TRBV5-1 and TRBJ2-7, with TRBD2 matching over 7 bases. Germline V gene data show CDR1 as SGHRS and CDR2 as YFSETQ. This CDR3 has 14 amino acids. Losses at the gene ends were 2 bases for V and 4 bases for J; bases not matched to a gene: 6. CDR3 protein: CASSFAGAGYEQYF. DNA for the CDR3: TGCGCCAGCAGCTTCGCGGGAGCAGGTTACGAGCAGTACTTC.